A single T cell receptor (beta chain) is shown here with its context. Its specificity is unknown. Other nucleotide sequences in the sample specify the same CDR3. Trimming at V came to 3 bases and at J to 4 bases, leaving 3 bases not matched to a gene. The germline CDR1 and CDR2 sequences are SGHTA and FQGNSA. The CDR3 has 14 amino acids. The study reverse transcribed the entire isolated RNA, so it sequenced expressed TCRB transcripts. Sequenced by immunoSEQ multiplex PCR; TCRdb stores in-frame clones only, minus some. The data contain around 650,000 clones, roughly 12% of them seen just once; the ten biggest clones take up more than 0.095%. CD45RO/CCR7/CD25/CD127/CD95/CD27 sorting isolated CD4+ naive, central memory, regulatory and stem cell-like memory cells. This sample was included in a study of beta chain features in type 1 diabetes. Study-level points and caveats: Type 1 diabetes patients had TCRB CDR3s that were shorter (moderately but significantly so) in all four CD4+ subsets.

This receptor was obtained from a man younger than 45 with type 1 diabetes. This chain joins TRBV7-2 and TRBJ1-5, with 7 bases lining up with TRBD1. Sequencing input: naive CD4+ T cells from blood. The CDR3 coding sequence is TGTGCCAGCAGCTTTCAACAGGGGAATCAGCCCCAGCATTTT. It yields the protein CASSFQQGNQPQHF.